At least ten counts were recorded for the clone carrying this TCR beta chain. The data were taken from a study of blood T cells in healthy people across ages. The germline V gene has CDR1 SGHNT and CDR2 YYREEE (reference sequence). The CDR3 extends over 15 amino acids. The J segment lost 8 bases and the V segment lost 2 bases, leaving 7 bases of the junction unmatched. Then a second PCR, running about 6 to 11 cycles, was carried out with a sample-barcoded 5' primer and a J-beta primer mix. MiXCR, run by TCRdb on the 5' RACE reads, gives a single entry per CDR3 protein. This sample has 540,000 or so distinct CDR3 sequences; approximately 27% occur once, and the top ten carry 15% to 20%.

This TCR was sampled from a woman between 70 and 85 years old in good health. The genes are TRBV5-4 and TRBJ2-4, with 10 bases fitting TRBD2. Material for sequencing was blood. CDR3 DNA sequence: TGTGCCAGCAGCTTAAGAGCGGGGGGGGCGGACATTCAGTACTTC. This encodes CASSLRAGGADIQYF.